This T cell receptor beta chain was identified in a study of T cell changes during pregnancy in multiple sclerosis. The table came from immunoSEQ multiplex PCR; TCRdb's copy has only in-frame clones and leaves some out. The table records about 2,200 clones, around 80% of them present only once. This CDR3 region has 15 residues. The V gene end was trimmed by 0 bases and the J gene end by 4 bases; junction bases not matched to a gene: 4. Germline V gene data show CDR1 as SGHRS and CDR2 as YFSETQ. Sequenced: CD4+ T cells from PBMCs (not recorded whether the cells were cultured). The source of this sequence is a female patient with multiple sclerosis, enrolled in a pregnancy study. Some clones in this sample may be carry-over from other donors' samples. The chain couples TRBV5-1 to TRBJ2-3; 8 nucleotides agree with TRBD2. For the CDR3, the DNA is TGCGCCAGCAGCTTGGAGCCAGCGGGAGCAGATACGCAGTATTTT. As protein: CASSLEPAGADTQYF.